Listed here are 32 T cell receptor beta chains from one sample, sequenced in a study of T cell responses to AZD1222 COVID-19 vaccine. Sequencing used immunoSEQ multiplex PCR; TCRdb keeps in-frame clones, though not all of them. This sample has 95,000 to 150,000 clones, with more than 80% found just once. The starting material was peripheral blood, obtained 28 days after the second AZD1222 dose. These receptors all stem from an adult who received the AZD1222 COVID-19 vaccine.

V and J are TRBV30 and TRBJ1-6; 7 bases agree with TRBD1. The CDR3 consists of 13 residues. CDR1 and CDR2 from the germline V gene are GTSNPN and SVGIG (reference sequence). V shed 1 base, J shed 14 bases, and the junction held 8 bases outside the gene matches. In DNA, the CDR3 is TGTGCCTGGAGTGAGGCGCCCGGACAGGCCCTCCACTTT. As protein: CAWSEAPGQALHF.

As regards this clone: Other DNA sequences of this sample code for an identical CDR3. The chain employs TRBV5-1 and TRBJ1-4; the D gene is possibly TRBD1 (6 bases). The germline CDR1 and CDR2 sequences are SGHRS and YFSETQ. V dropped 2 bases and J dropped 5 bases, with 10 bases sitting between them. This CDR3 spans 14 amino acids. CDR3 loop: CASSLGGSNEKLFF. For the CDR3, the DNA is TGCGCCAGCAGCTTAGGGGGGTCGAATGAAAAACTGTTTTTT. Variable domain in full (rest from reference TRBV5-1 and TRBJ1-4): KAGVTQTPRYLIKTRGQQVTLSCSPISGHRSVSWYQQTPGQGLQFLFEYFSETQRNKGNFPGRFSGRQFSNSRSEMNVSTLELGDSALYLCASSLGGSNEKLFFGSGTQLSVL.

CDR3 residues: CASTLGGPGGNQPQHF. The CDR3 nucleotides are TGTGCCAGCACCCTCGGGGGCCCCGGGGGCAATCAGCCCCAGCATTTT. The V gene is TRBV28, the J gene TRBJ1-5; possibly TRBD1 for D (6 bases). Germline lookup yields CDR1 MDHEN and CDR2 SYDVKM. V lost 7 bases and J 2 bases, leaving 18 bases between the germline ends. The CDR3 contains 16 residues.

V is TRBV6-5 and J is TRBJ1-2; D is uncertain. Trimming took off 4 bases at V and 2 bases at J, with 8 bases between the two ends. The CDR3 is 13 amino acids. Germline CDR1 and CDR2: MNHEY and SVGAGI. As DNA, the CDR3 is TGTGCCAGCAGTTCCCTAGGAAACTATGGCTACACCTTC. Translating it yields CASSSLGNYGYTF.

V and J are TRBV6-4 and TRBJ1-6, with 10 bases identical to TRBD1. The CDR3 runs to 15 residues. The germline V gene encodes CDR1 MRHNA and CDR2 SNTAGT. V shed 0 bases and J 7 bases; nucleotides not matched to a gene: 0. CDR3 DNA: TGTGCCAGCAGTGACTCGGGACAGGGGAATTCACCCCTCCACTTT. Protein sequence: CASSDSGQGNSPLHF.

The V call is TRBV5-4, the J call TRBJ2-5; unclear D gene. The CDR3 contains 15 residues. Trimming removed 4 bases at V and 3 bases at J, with 16 bases between. Germline CDR1 SGHNT, CDR2 YYREEE (reference sequence). The CDR3 DNA reads TGTGCCAGCAGCGGAAGAGGCCTACCGGAAGAGACCCAGTACTTC. It translates to CASSGRGLPEETQYF. Based on the CDR3 plus reference TRBV5-4 and TRBJ2-5, the full variable domain is ETGVTQSPTHLIKTRGQQVTLRCSSQSGHNTVSWYQQALGQGPQFIFQYYREEENGRGNFPPRFSGLQFPNYSSELNVNALELDDSALYLCASSGRGLPEETQYFGPGTRLLVL.

The chain carries TRBV6-1 and TRBJ1-2, with D maybe TRBD1 (5 bases). CDR3 length: 13 amino acids. Between the trimmed V and J ends, which lost 3 bases and 3 bases, there was a span of 8 bases. Germline lookup yields CDR1 MNHNS and CDR2 SASEGT. CDR3 nucleotides: TGTGCCAGCAGTGACACAGGAGACTATGGCTACACCTTC. Translation: CASSDTGDYGYTF.

The gene calls are TRBV10-2 and TRBJ1-2; 9 nucleotides match TRBD1. Germline CDR1 is WSHSY and CDR2 is SAAADI. This CDR3 has 14 amino acids. Germline trimming cut 6 bases from V and 8 bases from J; bases unmatched to any gene: 10. The CDR3 region is CASSSGDRAKGYTF. As DNA, the CDR3 is TGCGCCAGCAGCTCAGGGGACAGGGCCAAGGGCTACACCTTC.

The chain joins TRBV28 to TRBJ1-2; the D is unclear. The CDR3 is made up of 15 amino acids. Trimming took 5 bases from V and 4 from J, leaving 17 bases between them. Per germline, CDR1 MDHEN and CDR2 SYDVKM. Here the CDR3 reads CASSAPVRVAYGYTF. In nucleotides, the CDR3 is TGTGCCAGCAGTGCCCCCGTTAGGGTAGCCTATGGCTACACCTTC.

The chain has TRBV19 and TRBJ1-2; 9 nucleotides match TRBD1. The CDR3 is made up of 13 amino acids. Germline trimming cut 7 bases from V and 8 bases from J; bases unmatched to any gene: 8. Germline V lookup: CDR1 LNHDA, CDR2 SQIVND (reference sequence). The CDR3 loop reads CASTDRGAEGYTF. CDR3 DNA sequence: TGTGCCAGTACCGACAGGGGGGCGGAAGGCTACACCTTC.

This clone was detected only once. V usage is TRBV5-1 and J usage is TRBJ2-7; TRBD1 or TRBD2 may be the D gene (5 bases each). Germline values: CDR1 SGHRS, CDR2 YFSETQ. This CDR3 is 13 amino acids long. Trimming cost V 4 bases and J 4 bases, with 12 bases left between them. The DNA for the CDR3 is TGCGCCAGCAGCGTAAGCAGGGAGTACGAGCAGTACTTC. This sequence encodes CASSVSREYEQYF.

This chain links TRBV9 with TRBJ1-2; D gene uncertain. The V and J ends lost 1 base and 0 bases respectively, with 10 bases between them. The germline V gene encodes CDR1 SGDLS and CDR2 YYNGEE. CDR3 size: 15 residues. The CDR3 spells CASSVTENANYGYTF. In nucleotides, the CDR3 is TGTGCCAGCAGCGTAACCGAGAACGCTAACTATGGCTACACCTTC. Together with reference TRBV9 and TRBJ1-2, the CDR3 gives the full variable domain: DSGVTQTPKHLITATGQRVTLRCSPRSGDLSVYWYQQSLDQGLQFLIQYYNGEERAKGNILERFSAQQFPDLHSELNLSSLELGDSALYFCASSVTENANYGYTFGSGTRLTVV.

J is TRBJ1-3 and V is TRBV3-1 (or the pseudogene TRBV3-2); 9 nucleotides line up with TRBD1. V trimming: 3 bases; J trimming: 0 bases; junction bases outside the gene matches: 12. The CDR3 spans 19 residues. CDR1 is LGHDT and CDR2 is YNNKEL in the germline V gene (reference sequence). The CDR3 reads CASSQALRDRAVSGNTIYF. The CDR3 DNA sequence: TGTGCCAGCAGCCAGGCCCTTCGGGACAGGGCCGTCTCTGGAAACACCATATATTTT.

The count of this clone is one. The junction does not match germline at one end; this may be a read error. This chain links TRBV11-1 with TRBJ2-3; D not certain. The CDR3 length is 14 residues. Germline CDR1 and CDR2: SGHAT and FQDESV (reference sequence). The CDR3 DNA sequence: TGTGCCAGCAGCTTAGAAATTAGCAGAGATACGCAGTATTTT. As protein: CASSLEISRDTQYF.

The J gene is TRBJ2-2, the V gene TRBV5-1, with TRBD1 identical over 7 bases. In germline, CDR1 is SGHRS, CDR2 YFSETQ. The CDR3 has 16 residues. The V and J ends lost 3 bases and 0 bases, in that order; junction bases with no gene match: 5. DNA of the CDR3: TGCGCCAGCAGCTATTCCGGGACAGCGAACACCGGGGAGCTGTTTTTT. It yields the protein CASSYSGTANTGELFF.

The chain has TRBV28 and TRBJ1-1, with TRBD1 matching over 9 bases. The length of the CDR3 is 13 residues. The J segment lost 6 bases and the V segment lost 7 bases, leaving 6 bases of the junction unmatched. Germline values: CDR1 MDHEN, CDR2 SYDVKM. CDR3 bases: TGTGCCAGCATCAAGGACAGGGGTCCTGAAGCTTTCTTT. Protein product: CASIKDRGPEAFF.

The rearrangement joins TRBV5-6 to TRBJ2-3; D perhaps matches TRBD2 (6 bases). Trimming removed 4 bases from V and 2 bases from J, with 11 bases in between. Per the germline V gene, CDR1 is SGHDT and CDR2 is YYEEEE. The CDR3 extends over 14 amino acids. CDR3 nucleotides: TGTGCCAGCAGCACCGGGGGAGCCACAGATACGCAGTATTTT. It is translated as CASSTGGATDTQYF.

The chain links TRBV29-1 to TRBJ2-2, with D possibly TRBD1 on 6 matching bases. Germline V gene data show CDR1 as SQVTM and CDR2 as ANQGSEA. This CDR3 is 12 amino acids long. V lost 7 bases to trimming and J lost 4 bases, with 10 bases between them. This CDR3 reads CSAGDITGELFF. CDR3 nucleotide sequence: TGCAGCGCAGGGGACATCACCGGGGAGCTGTTTTTT.

Only a few counts were recorded for this clone. The CDR3, as DNA: TGTGCCAGCAGTGACTCGAGTCACAATGAGCAGTTCTTC. The encoded protein is CASSDSSHNEQFF. This chain links TRBV6-4 with TRBJ2-1; D is unresolved. Trimming shortened V by 0 bases and J by 5 bases, and 5 bases separated the two germline ends. CDR3 length: 13 residues. The germline gives CDR1 MRHNA, CDR2 SNTAGT.

The chain combines TRBV24-1 with TRBJ1-2; D uncertain. The CDR3 is 14 residues long. V gave up 2 bases and J gave up 4 bases, with 10 bases separating them. Germline CDR1 KGHDR, CDR2 SFDVKD. CDR3 DNA sequence: TGTGCCACCAGTGATTCCTGGACGGTCTATGGCTACACCTTC. Protein sequence: CATSDSWTVYGYTF.

The rearrangement uses TRBV10-3 and TRBJ1-5, with TRBD1 identical over 10 bases. Germline CDR1 reads ENHRY; CDR2 reads SYGVKD. Trimming took 2 bases from V and 4 from J; bases not matched to a gene: 5. The CDR3 has 16 residues. The CDR3 nucleotides are TGTGCCATCAGTGAGAAGGGACAGGGGTGGAATCAGCCCCAGCATTTT. Its translation is CAISEKGQGWNQPQHF.

J is TRBJ2-4 and V is TRBV5-4, with 7 bases fitting TRBD1. Germline lookup yields CDR1 SGHNT and CDR2 YYREEE (reference sequence). The CDR3 is 18 amino acids. V dropped 4 bases and J dropped 0; count of bases not matched to a gene: 13. CDR3 sequence (DNA): TGTGCCAGCAGCCCATCAGAGGGGCAGGGGGTAGCCAAAAACATTCAGTACTTC. It yields the protein CASSPSEGQGVAKNIQYF.

The table lists this clone with a few counts. The chain links TRBV11-1 to TRBJ1-3; the D is unclear. Trimming removed 6 bases at V and 4 bases at J, with 10 bases between. Germline assignment: CDR1 SGHAT and CDR2 FQDESV (reference sequence). The CDR3 runs 13 residues. The CDR3 region has the DNA TGTGCCAGCAGGACCGCGGGGGGAAACACCATATATTTT. This encodes CASRTAGGNTIYF.

The chain uses TRBV6-5 and TRBJ2-6; 8 positions agree with TRBD2. V lost 6 bases to trimming and J lost 7 bases; unmatched junction nucleotides: 8. The CDR3 totals 15 residues. Germline V CDR1 and CDR2: MNHEY, SVGAGI. DNA of the CDR3: TGTGCCAGCAGAGCCACGGGGGGGACAGCCAACGTCCTGACTTTC. It is translated as CASRATGGTANVLTF.

The chain carries TRBV11-2 and TRBJ1-4; D not certain. The V and J ends lost 5 bases and 3 bases respectively, with 1 base between them. Germline CDR1 and CDR2: SGHAT and FQNNGV. CDR3 length equals 11 residues. The CDR3 DNA reads as TGTGCCAGCAGCCCTAATGAAAAACTGTTTTTT. It specifies CASSPNEKLFF.

This clone is a singleton in its sample. Here the CDR3 reads CASSLGGYGYTF. CDR3 DNA sequence: TGTGCCAGCAGCCTGGGAGGGTACGGCTACACCTTC. V and J are TRBV6-6 and TRBJ1-2; no firm D call. CDR3 length equals 12 residues. CDR1 and CDR2 from the germline V gene are MNHNY and SVGAGI (reference sequence). Deletions cut 6 bases from V and 8 bases from J, with 13 bases between.

The genes are TRBV4-1 and TRBJ1-2; D not resolved. CDR1 MGHRA and CDR2 YSYEKL come from the germline V gene. The V end lost 1 base, the J end lost 2 bases, and 8 bases lay between the germline ends. The CDR3 totals 14 residues. For the CDR3, the DNA is TGCGCCAGCAGCCAAGGACAAGCCAACTATGGCTACACCTTC. It encodes CASSQGQANYGYTF.

The V call is TRBV6-5, the J call TRBJ1-1; 9 positions match TRBD1. Unmatched junction bases numbered 7, after V lost 6 bases and J lost 11 bases. This CDR3 region has 12 residues. Germline-derived CDR1 and CDR2 are MNHEY and SVGAGI. This chain's CDR3 is CASSADRGDAFF. CDR3 DNA sequence: TGTGCCAGCAGCGCGGACAGGGGAGATGCTTTCTTT.

The chain joins TRBV6-2 or TRBV6-3 to TRBJ1-5; TRBD1 might be the D (6 bases). V lost 0 bases and J 8 bases, leaving 17 bases between the germline ends. The CDR3 is 16 residues long. The germline V gene encodes CDR1 MNHEY and CDR2 SVGEGT. CDR3 bases: TGTGCCAGCAGTTACTCACGAACGGGGGCCTCTAAGCCCCAGCATTTT. Amino acid sequence: CASSYSRTGASKPQHF.

CDR3 bases: TGTGCCACCAGTGATCAAACACGGGCTTTCTTT. Translated: CATSDQTRAFF. The chain joins TRBV24-1 to TRBJ1-1; D uncertain. Germline CDR1 is KGHDR and CDR2 is SFDVKD. The ends were cut back, 3 bases at V and 11 bases at J, with 9 bases in the middle. The CDR3 contains 11 residues.

The chain is built from TRBV23-1 and TRBJ2-7, with D possibly matching TRBD1 (5 bases). TRBV23-1 is annotated as an ORF whose role is uncertain. This CDR3 contains 15 residues. With 6 bases removed from V and 2 bases from J, the gap between germline ends came to 17 bases. In DNA form, the CDR3 reads TGCGCCAGCAGCGTTCCGACAGATGTACCCTACGAGCAGTACTTC. This codes for CASSVPTDVPYEQYF.

This clone was recorded once. The chain recombines TRBV7-2 with TRBJ1-4; 7 positions agree with TRBD1. This CDR3 is 14 amino acids long. V lost 4 bases to trimming and J lost 3 bases; unmatched junction nucleotides: 2. Germline V gene lookup returns CDR1 SGHTA and CDR2 FQGNSA. The CDR3 coding sequence is TGTGCCAGCAGCTACGGGACAGCTAATGAAAAACTGTTTTTT. This translates into CASSYGTANEKLFF.